These 4 T cell receptor beta chains were all obtained from the same sample, sequenced in a study of blood T cell repertoires in COVID-19. Only in-frame clones appear in the TCRdb table, and some are missing; sequencing was by immunoSEQ multiplex PCR. Of 70,000 to 95,000 clones in the sample, roughly 88% were seen once. The sample consisted of peripheral blood. Every receptor here comes from a man in his 70s with acute or convalescent COVID-19.

V and J are TRBV5-4 and TRBJ1-3; weak D call: TRBD1 (6 bases). Germline V CDR1 and CDR2: SGHNT, YYREEE (reference sequence). The CDR3 is 17 amino acids. V gave up 4 bases and J gave up 0 bases, with 17 bases separating them. The CDR3, as DNA: TGTGCCAGCAGCGCCAGGGACACCTCGAGCTCTGGAAACACCATATATTTT. It yields the protein CASSARDTSSSGNTIYF.

This chain uses TRBV6-2 or TRBV6-3 with TRBJ1-1; D unresolved. The germline gives CDR1 MNHEY, CDR2 SVGEGT. The CDR3 runs 12 residues. Trimming took off 2 bases at V and 4 bases at J, with 5 bases between the two ends. CDR3 protein: CASSYRSTEAFF. CDR3 sequence (DNA): TGTGCCAGCAGTTACCGGAGCACTGAAGCTTTCTTT.

The chain uses TRBV19 and TRBJ1-5; 9 bases agree with TRBD1. CDR1 and CDR2 from the germline V gene are LNHDA and SQIVND (reference sequence). J lost 5 bases, V lost 9 bases, and 5 bases had no gene match. The CDR3 extends over 13 amino acids. The CDR3, as DNA: TGTGCCAGCAGCGACAGGGGGGATCAGCCCCAGCATTTT. Translation gives CASSDRGDQPQHF.

This clone was recorded once. The CDR3 region has the DNA TGTGCCAGCTCGCTCGGGACAGGGCATGGCTACACCTTC. Amino acid sequence: CASSLGTGHGYTF. This rearrangement joins TRBV18 to TRBJ1-2; 9 bases fit TRBD1. Germline assignment: CDR1 KGHSH and CDR2 LQKENI. There are 13 residues in the CDR3. V was pared by 6 bases and J by 6 bases, with 5 bases of the junction left unmatched.